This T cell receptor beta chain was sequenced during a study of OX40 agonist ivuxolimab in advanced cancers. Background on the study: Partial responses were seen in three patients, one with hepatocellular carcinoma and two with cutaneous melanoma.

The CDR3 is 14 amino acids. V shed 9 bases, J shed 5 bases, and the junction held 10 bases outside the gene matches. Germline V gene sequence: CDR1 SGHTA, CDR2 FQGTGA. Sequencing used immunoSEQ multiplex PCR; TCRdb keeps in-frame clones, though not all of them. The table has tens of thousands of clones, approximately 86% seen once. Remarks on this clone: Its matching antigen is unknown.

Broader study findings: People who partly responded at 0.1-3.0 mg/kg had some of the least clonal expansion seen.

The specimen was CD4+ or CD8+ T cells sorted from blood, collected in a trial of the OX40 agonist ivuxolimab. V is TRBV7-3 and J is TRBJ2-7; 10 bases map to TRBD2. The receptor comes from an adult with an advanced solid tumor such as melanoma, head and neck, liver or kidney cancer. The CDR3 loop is CASSGGLAGDEQYF. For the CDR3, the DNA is TGTGCCAGTTCTGGGGGTCTAGCGGGAGACGAGCAGTACTTC. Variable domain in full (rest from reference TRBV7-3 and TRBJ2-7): GAGVSQTPSNKVTEKGKYVELRCDPISGHTALYWYRQSLGQGPEFLIYFQGTGAADDSGLPNDRFFAVRPEGSVSTLKIQRTERGDSAVYLCASSGGLAGDEQYFGPGTRLTVT.